This T cell receptor (beta chain) was profiled in a study of blood T cell repertoires in COVID-19. The table came from immunoSEQ multiplex PCR; TCRdb's copy has only in-frame clones and leaves some out. This sample has 200,000 or so clones, with less than 90% found just once. The receptor comes from a woman in her 30s who had recovered from COVID-19. Sequenced input: PBMCs or T cells enriched from blood (not recorded which).

The CDR3 nucleotides are TGTGCCAGCAGCTCCCGGGACAGGGACAATGAGCAGTTCTTC. The encoded protein is CASSSRDRDNEQFF. This chain uses TRBV5-4 with TRBJ2-1, with 9 positions matching TRBD1. The germline V gene has CDR1 SGHNT and CDR2 YYREEE (reference sequence). This CDR3 spans 14 amino acids. The V gene end was trimmed by 3 bases and the J gene end by 5 bases; junction bases not matched to a gene: 3.